The rows below give T cell receptor beta chains drawn from one sample of a study of blood T cell repertoires in COVID-19. Assay used: immunoSEQ multiplex PCR; TCRdb lists only in-frame clones, some missing. The sample has 100,000 to 120,000 clones; over 75% are singletons. Specimen: peripheral blood. These receptors all come from a woman of 80 years or more with active or convalescent COVID-19. Both conserved end residues are trimmed from each CDR3. Expanded clones get a size class; other rows say once, few or many, or leave the size out.

>once|TRBV20-1|TRBJ2-1
SASVLGGTGLAGDGV
>NA|TRBV6-2/TRBV6-3|TRBJ2-3
ASSYSIITGGRTDTQY
>NA|TRBV5-6|TRBJ1-3
ASSLGAAGMIVY
>NA|TRBV30|TRBJ1-6
AWMLGSSYNSPLH
>NA|TRBV7-2|TRBJ1-3
ASSLVGRISGNTIY
>NA|TRBV9|TRBJ2-5
ASSPPWASGIETQY
>NA|TRBV4-1|TRBJ1-2
ASSQDNHMDYGYT
>NA|TRBV7-6|TRBJ2-1
ASSPGTGETYNEQF
>NA|TRBV28|TRBJ2-1
ASSLGGTGGHEQF
>NA|TRBV12-3/TRBV12-4|TRBJ1-5
ASSYLQGQPQH
>NA|TRBV28|TRBJ1-1
ASSFWGQPNTEAF
>NA|TRBV29-1|TRBJ2-1
SAYSTGTGGSYNEQF
>NA|TRBV23-1|TRBJ1-4
ASSQSGRQLIEKLF
>NA|TRBV7-6|TRBJ2-2
ATGRENTGELF
>NA|TRBV30|TRBJ1-1
AWKGVMTEAF
>NA|TRBV6-5|TRBJ2-2
ASRDIRGRTGELF
>few|TRBV5-1|TRBJ2-4
ASSLYSTSDLAKNIQY
>NA|TRBV7-8|TRBJ2-3
ASSILAGFTDTQY
>NA|TRBV5-1|TRBJ2-7
ASRLAGANEQY
>NA|TRBV3-1/TRBV3-2|TRBJ1-5
ASSFGLVAQPQH
>NA|TRBV4-2|TRBJ2-3
ASSQDIAGGRADTQY
>once|TRBV4-2|TRBJ2-3
ASSQEPTSTDTQY
>NA|TRBV7-9|TRBJ2-5
ASSGLAEETQY
>NA|TRBV6-5|TRBJ2-2
ASSPQGEDGELF
>NA|TRBV7-6|TRBJ2-7
ASSFGAGPQYEQY
>NA|TRBV4-1|TRBJ2-3
ASKGKFTDTQY
>NA|TRBV2|TRBJ1-1
ATTTGVGTEAF
>few|TRBV27|TRBJ2-1
ASSRRLAGVDEQF
>NA|TRBV7-9|TRBJ2-7
ASSTRIGTADEQY
>NA|TRBV5-5|TRBJ2-7
ASSLLGQKGQY
>NA|TRBV9|TRBJ1-2
ASSVGGQGGYT
>NA|TRBV5-1|TRBJ2-5
ASSTGTGNIQETQY
>few|TRBV19|TRBJ2-7
ASSQGAASEQY
>NA|TRBV7-9|TRBJ2-2
ASSLQGTTGELF
>NA|TRBV5-4|TRBJ2-1
ASSPQRGWSSVNEQF
>NA|TRBV18|TRBJ1-4
ASSRTANPTNEKLF
>once|TRBV28|TRBJ1-2
ASSPPGQGTYGYT
>NA|TRBV5-1|TRBJ2-7
ASSLQLGLAGNEQY
>NA|TRBV30|TRBJ1-3
AWSRGSGNTIY
>NA|TRBV5-1|TRBJ2-7
ASSLVAGGPSYEQY
>NA|TRBV6-2/TRBV6-3|TRBJ2-5
ASSSAYQETQY